These 5 T cell receptor beta chains share one sample of origin, sequenced in a study of T-cell memory formation after mild COVID-19. TCRdb used MiXCR to reprocess the 5' RACE reads, holding one entry per CDR3 protein. This table has more than 80,000 distinct CDR3 sequences, 9.5% to 15% appearing once. Specimen: PBMCs or a T cell subset sorted from them (not recorded which). The receptors originated from an adult woman who had mild COVID-19 (a few samples of this study predate the infection). Cell type and time point are not known.

This clonotype occurred many times. The J gene is TRBJ2-1, the V gene TRBV7-8; 10 bases line up with TRBD2. From germline, CDR1 is SGHVS and CDR2 FQNEAQ. V shed 2 bases and J 1 base; nucleotides not matched to a gene: 11. The CDR3 has 19 residues. CDR3 sequence reads: CASSLLGLAGVRSYNEQFF. CDR3 sequence (DNA): TGTGCCAGCAGCTTATTGGGCCTAGCGGGAGTACGGTCCTACAATGAGCAGTTCTTC.

This clonotype has a count of ten or more. The V call is TRBV5-1, the J call TRBJ2-3; the match to TRBD2 covers 12 bases. With V trimmed by 4 bases and J by 4 bases, 7 bases remained unmatched. This CDR3 region has 16 residues. From germline, CDR1 is SGHRS and CDR2 YFSETQ. Here the CDR3 DNA reads TGCGCCAGCAGCCCAAGACTAGCGGGAGCAGCAGATACGCAGTATTTT. Amino acids: CASSPRLAGAADTQYF. The full variable domain, completed using reference TRBV5-1 and TRBJ2-3, is KAGVTQTPRYLIKTRGQQVTLSCSPISGHRSVSWYQQTPGQGLQFLFEYFSETQRNKGNFPGRFSGRQFSNSRSEMNVSTLELGDSALYLCASSPRLAGAADTQYFGPGTRLTVL.

V is TRBV7-6 and J is TRBJ1-5; D is perhaps TRBD1 (6 bases). Per the germline V gene, CDR1 is SGHVS and CDR2 is FNYEAQ. V gave up 1 base and J gave up 4 bases, with 11 bases separating them. The CDR3 is 15 residues long. The CDR3 spells CASSLEADSNQPQHF. The CDR3 DNA reads TGTGCCAGCAGCTTAGAAGCGGACAGTAATCAGCCCCAGCATTTT.

This clonotype has only a few counts. The chain employs TRBV20-1 and TRBJ2-1; TRBD1 matches at 7 bases. The CDR3 has 16 amino acids. CDR1 is DFQATT, CDR2 SNEGSKA, per germline (reference sequence). Trimming removed 5 bases from V and 4 bases from J; junction bases left unmatched: 14. CDR3 protein: CSAPPVGQDSYNEQFF. DNA of the CDR3: TGCAGTGCTCCACCTGTCGGACAGGACTCGTACAATGAGCAGTTCTTC.

A few counts support this clonotype. This chain uses TRBV21-1 with TRBJ2-7; the D segment call TRBD1 is taken from the table without a DNA check. TRBV21-1 is a pseudogene locus. The CDR3 spans 18 residues. In DNA form, the CDR3 reads TGTGCCAGCAGCAGGGGCTTTTGTGGGAGCGACCGCTCCTACGAGCAGTACTTC. The encoded protein is CASSRGFCGSDRSYEQYF.